Shown below are 10 T cell receptor beta chains from a single sample sequenced in a study of cytomegalovirus exposure and HLA in healthy donors. Vbeta (60) and Jbeta (13) primers were used in the PCR. Generated by immunoSEQ multiplex PCR, the TCRdb table keeps only in-frame clones and is missing some. Among some 130,000 clones listed, roughly 70% were seen once. The sequencing input was PBMCs. These receptors were collected from a human donor in good health.

A word on this clone: This same CDR3 is encoded by further DNA sequences in the sample. This chain links TRBV29-1 with TRBJ2-3; D gene ambiguous. Trimming removed 6 bases at V and 6 bases at J, with 13 bases between. Germline CDR1 reads SQVTM; CDR2 reads ANQGSEA. The CDR3 spans 12 residues. Here the CDR3 reads CSVPSNWDTQYF. As DNA, the CDR3 is TGCAGCGTCCCTTCTAATTGGGATACGCAGTATTTT.

V is TRBV9 and J is TRBJ2-1; TRBD2 agrees at 9 bases. V shed 0 bases, J shed 4 bases, and the junction held 8 bases outside the gene matches. CDR1 is SGDLS, CDR2 YYNGEE, per germline. The CDR3 consists of 17 residues. The CDR3 DNA reads as TGTGCCAGCAGCGTAGAGGGGGGCCTAGCGGGATACAATGAGCAGTTCTTC. The encoded protein is CASSVEGGLAGYNEQFF. Together with reference TRBV9 and TRBJ2-1, the CDR3 gives the full variable domain: DSGVTQTPKHLITATGQRVTLRCSPRSGDLSVYWYQQSLDQGLQFLIQYYNGEERAKGNILERFSAQQFPDLHSELNLSSLELGDSALYFCASSVEGGLAGYNEQFFGPGTRLTVL.

The CDR3 coding sequence is TGTGCCAGCAGCTTAAACCCGCCGGGGGGGAACACCGGGGAGCTGTTTTTT. This sequence encodes CASSLNPPGGNTGELFF. V gene TRBV7-3 combines with J gene TRBJ2-2, with 7 positions matching TRBD2. V gave up 1 base and J gave up 1 base; unmatched junction bases: 6. CDR3 length equals 17 residues. Germline CDR1 and CDR2: SGHTA and FQGTGA.

Here the CDR3 reads CASSPTIGGARDEKLFF. In DNA, the CDR3 is TGTGCCAGCAGCCCGACTATAGGGGGGGCTAGGGATGAAAAACTGTTTTTT. The rearrangement joins TRBV7-3 to TRBJ1-4; the D gene is possibly TRBD1 (6 bases). This CDR3 spans 17 amino acids. Germline V gives CDR1 SGHTA, CDR2 FQGTGA. With 5 bases removed from V and 6 bases from J, the gap between germline ends came to 22 bases.

The table lists this clone with a few counts. V usage is TRBV4-1 and J usage is TRBJ1-5; D might be TRBD1 (5 bases). The CDR3 length is 15 residues. The V end was cut by 6 bases, the J end by 0 bases, with 12 bases between. Germline V gene data show CDR1 as MGHRA and CDR2 as YSYEKL. CDR3 loop: CASSTWGGSNQPQHF. The CDR3 bases are TGCGCCAGCAGTACGTGGGGGGGTAGCAATCAGCCCCAGCATTTT.

This clone was seen a few times. The CDR3 here is CASSPATGGRETQYF. In nucleotides, the CDR3 is TGTGCCAGCAGCCCCGCGACAGGGGGCAGGGAGACCCAGTACTTC. The chain couples TRBV5-4 to TRBJ2-5; 10 positions agree with TRBD1. Germline V CDR1 and CDR2: SGHNT, YYREEE (reference sequence). Germline trimming cut 4 bases from V and 5 bases from J; bases unmatched to any gene: 8. This CDR3 contains 15 residues.

The chain joins TRBV7-9 to TRBJ2-6; D might be TRBD2 (5 bases). CDR3 length: 17 amino acids. V was trimmed by 5 bases and J by 0 bases, leaving 14 bases between them. From germline, CDR1 is SEHNR and CDR2 FQNEAQ (reference sequence). As DNA, the CDR3 is TGTGCCAGCAGCCCACCCGCGGGCCGCTCTGGGGCCAACGTCCTGACTTTC. It yields the protein CASSPPAGRSGANVLTF.

Regarding this clone: The junction and the germline gene differ at one end; a read error may be behind it. V and J are TRBV2 and TRBJ2-4, with a tentative D call TRBD2 (5 bases). This CDR3 comprises 14 residues. In germline, CDR1 is SNHLY, CDR2 FYNNEI. The CDR3 loop reads CASRERLAKNIQCF. The CDR3, as DNA: TGTGCCAGCAGGGAGCGGCTAGCCAAAAACATTCAGTGCTTC.

The chain couples TRBV27 to TRBJ2-6, with 7 bases lining up with TRBD1. Germline CDR1 and CDR2: MNHEY and SMNVEV (reference sequence). The V gene end was trimmed by 7 bases and the J gene end by 2 bases; junction bases not matched to a gene: 8. The CDR3 runs 16 residues. DNA of the CDR3: TGTGCCAGCAAATCAACAGGGGCAGCTGGGGCCAACGTCCTGACTTTC. Translation gives CASKSTGAAGANVLTF.

The rearrangement uses TRBV6-5 and TRBJ2-1; the match to TRBD2 covers 7 bases. Germline-derived CDR1 and CDR2 are MNHEY and SVGAGI. CDR3 length: 13 amino acids. The J segment lost 9 bases and the V segment lost 6 bases, leaving 8 bases of the junction unmatched. CDR3 in amino acids: CASSQGLVREQFF. In DNA, the CDR3 is TGTGCCAGCAGCCAAGGACTAGTTCGTGAGCAGTTCTTC.